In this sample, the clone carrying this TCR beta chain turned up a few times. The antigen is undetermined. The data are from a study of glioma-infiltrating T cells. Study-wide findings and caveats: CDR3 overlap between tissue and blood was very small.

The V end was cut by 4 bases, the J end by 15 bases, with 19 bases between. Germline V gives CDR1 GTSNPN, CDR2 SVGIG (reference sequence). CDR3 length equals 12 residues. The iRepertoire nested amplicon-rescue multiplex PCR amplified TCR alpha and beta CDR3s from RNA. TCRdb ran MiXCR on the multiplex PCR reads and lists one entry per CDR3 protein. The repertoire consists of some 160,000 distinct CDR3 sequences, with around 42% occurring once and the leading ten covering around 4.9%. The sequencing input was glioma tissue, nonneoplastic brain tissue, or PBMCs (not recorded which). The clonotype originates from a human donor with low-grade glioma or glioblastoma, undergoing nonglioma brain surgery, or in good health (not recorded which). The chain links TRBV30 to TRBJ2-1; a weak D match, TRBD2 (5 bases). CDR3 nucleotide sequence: TGTGCCTGGACCCAAGGGCCTAGCAACGTGTTCTTC. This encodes CAWTQGPSNVFF.